The present entry profiles one T cell receptor (beta chain) with its context. Antigen specificity is unknown. The entry originates in a study of neurological immune-mediated disorders. As for the study in general: Multiple sclerosis patients (n of about 35) included around 31 with relapsing-remitting and 3 with secondary progressive disease. Study-level findings and limits: There was no association between the multiple sclerosis repertoire cluster and any clinical or MRI feature. Patients with HTLV-1-associated myelopathy had the highest level of TCR clonal expansion, whereas patients with multiple sclerosis had the lowest level, falling beneath the level found in healthy controls. Subjects shared no identical expanded-clone CDR3 amino acid sequences, suggesting private TCR-beta repertoires in all groups.

MiXCR, run by TCRdb on the 5' RACE reads, gives a single entry per CDR3 protein. The data hold tens of thousands of distinct CDR3 sequences, with roughly 4.8% observed a single time. Germline V gives CDR1 SGHNT, CDR2 YYREEE (reference sequence). Trimming took off 4 bases at V and 8 bases at J, with 16 bases between the two ends. This CDR3 comprises 14 residues. Material: PBMCs. The chain is built from TRBV5-4 and TRBJ2-1, with D maybe TRBD2 (6 bases). This TCR derives from a woman between 50 and 59 years old with multiple sclerosis. CDR3 sequence reads: CASSLRGQHYEQFF. As DNA, the CDR3 is TGTGCCAGCAGCCTGCGGGGCCAACACTATGAGCAGTTCTTC.